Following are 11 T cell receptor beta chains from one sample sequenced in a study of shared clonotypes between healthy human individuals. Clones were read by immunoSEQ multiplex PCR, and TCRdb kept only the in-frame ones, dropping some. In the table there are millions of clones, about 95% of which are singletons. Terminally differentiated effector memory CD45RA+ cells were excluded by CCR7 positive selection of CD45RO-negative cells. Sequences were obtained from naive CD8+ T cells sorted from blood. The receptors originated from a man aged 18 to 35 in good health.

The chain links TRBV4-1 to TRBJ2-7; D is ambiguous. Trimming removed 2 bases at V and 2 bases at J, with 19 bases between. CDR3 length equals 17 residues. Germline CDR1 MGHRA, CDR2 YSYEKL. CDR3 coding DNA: TGCGCCAGCAGCCAACTTCATATACCGATTGGAACCTACGAGCAGTACTTC. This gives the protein CASSQLHIPIGTYEQYF.

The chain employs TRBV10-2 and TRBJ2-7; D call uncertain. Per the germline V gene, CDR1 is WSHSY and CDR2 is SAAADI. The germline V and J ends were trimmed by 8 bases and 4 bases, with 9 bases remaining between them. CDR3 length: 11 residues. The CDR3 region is CASGGSYEQYF. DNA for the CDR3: TGCGCCAGCGGTGGGTCTTACGAGCAGTACTTC.

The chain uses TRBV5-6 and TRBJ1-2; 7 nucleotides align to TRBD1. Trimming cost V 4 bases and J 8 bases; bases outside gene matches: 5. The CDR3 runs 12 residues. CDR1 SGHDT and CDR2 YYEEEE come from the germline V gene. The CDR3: CASSQEQGGYTF. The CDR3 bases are TGTGCCAGCAGCCAGGAACAGGGGGGCTACACCTTC.

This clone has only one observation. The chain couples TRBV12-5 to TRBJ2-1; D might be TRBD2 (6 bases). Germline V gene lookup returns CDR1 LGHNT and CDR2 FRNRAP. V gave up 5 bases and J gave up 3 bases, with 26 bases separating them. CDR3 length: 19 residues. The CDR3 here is CASGLPAPGSGEFYNEQFF. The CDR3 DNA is TGTGCTAGTGGTCTTCCAGCCCCGGGTAGCGGAGAATTCTACAATGAGCAGTTCTTC.

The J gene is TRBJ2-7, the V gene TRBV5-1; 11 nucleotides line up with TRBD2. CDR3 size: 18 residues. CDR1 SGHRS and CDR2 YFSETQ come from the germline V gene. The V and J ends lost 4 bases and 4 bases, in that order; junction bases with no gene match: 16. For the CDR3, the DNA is TGCGCCAGCAGCCCCGGGACAGGAACACTAGCGGGGGAGTACGAGCAGTACTTC. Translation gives CASSPGTGTLAGEYEQYF. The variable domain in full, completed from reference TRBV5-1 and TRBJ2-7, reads KAGVTQTPRYLIKTRGQQVTLSCSPISGHRSVSWYQQTPGQGLQFLFEYFSETQRNKGNFPGRFSGRQFSNSRSEMNVSTLELGDSALYLCASSPGTGTLAGEYEQYFGPGTRLTVT.

This chain's CDR3 is CASSFGRVGYGYTF. CDR3 nucleotides: TGCGCCAGCAGCTTCGGGCGTGTGGGGTATGGCTACACCTTC. The chain is built from TRBV5-1 and TRBJ1-2; no reliable D call. V was cut by 2 bases and J by 5 bases, with 13 bases left in between. This CDR3 spans 14 amino acids. Germline values: CDR1 SGHRS, CDR2 YFSETQ.

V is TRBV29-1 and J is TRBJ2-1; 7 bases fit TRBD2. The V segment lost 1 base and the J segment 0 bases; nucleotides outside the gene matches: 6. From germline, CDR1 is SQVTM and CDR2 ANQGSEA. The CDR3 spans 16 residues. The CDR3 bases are TGCAGCGTTGAAGGACTAGCATTGAGCTCCTACAATGAGCAGTTCTTC. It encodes CSVEGLALSSYNEQFF.

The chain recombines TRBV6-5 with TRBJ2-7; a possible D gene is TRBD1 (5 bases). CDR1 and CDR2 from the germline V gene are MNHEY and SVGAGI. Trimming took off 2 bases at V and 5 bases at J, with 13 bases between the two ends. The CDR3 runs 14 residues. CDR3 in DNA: TGTGCCAGCAGTTACGCCGACAGATGGGACGAGCAGTACTTC. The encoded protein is CASSYADRWDEQYF.

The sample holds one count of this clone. CDR3 in amino acids: CASSPTGTNTGELFF. The CDR3 coding sequence is TGTGCCAGCAGCCCGACAGGCACGAACACCGGGGAGCTGTTTTTT. The J gene is TRBJ2-2, the V gene TRBV7-9; weak D call: TRBD1 (6 bases). Trimming removed 5 bases from V and 0 bases from J, with 10 bases in between. Per germline, CDR1 SEHNR and CDR2 FQNEAQ (reference sequence). The CDR3 spans 15 residues.

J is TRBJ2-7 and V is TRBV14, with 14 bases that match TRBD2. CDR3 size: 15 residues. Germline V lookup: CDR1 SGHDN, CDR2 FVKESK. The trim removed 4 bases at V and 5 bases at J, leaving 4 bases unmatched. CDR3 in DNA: TGTGCCAGCAGCCTGGGGACTAGCGGGAGTAACGAGCAGTACTTC. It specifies CASSLGTSGSNEQYF.

The CDR3 here is CSVESEGGWNYGYTF. The CDR3 nucleotides read TGCAGCGTTGAGTCGGAAGGGGGCTGGAACTATGGCTACACCTTC. The V gene is TRBV29-1, the J gene TRBJ1-2, with 7 nucleotides matching TRBD1. V lost 3 bases and J lost 2; bases outside the gene matches: 9. This CDR3 region has 15 residues. Germline V lookup: CDR1 SQVTM, CDR2 ANQGSEA.